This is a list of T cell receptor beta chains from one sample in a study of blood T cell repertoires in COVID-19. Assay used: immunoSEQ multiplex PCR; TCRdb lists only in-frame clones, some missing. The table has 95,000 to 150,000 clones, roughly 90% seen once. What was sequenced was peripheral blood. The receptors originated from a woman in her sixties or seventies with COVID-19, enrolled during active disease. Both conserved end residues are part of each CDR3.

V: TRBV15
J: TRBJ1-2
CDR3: CATSRVQRGGGYTF

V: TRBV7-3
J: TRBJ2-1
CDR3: CASSQGGWGRYNEQFF

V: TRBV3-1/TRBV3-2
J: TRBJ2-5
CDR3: CASSYLAGGQETQYF

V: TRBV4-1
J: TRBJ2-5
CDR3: CASSQGSGTGKETQYF

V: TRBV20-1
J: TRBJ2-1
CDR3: CSAGLHNEQFF

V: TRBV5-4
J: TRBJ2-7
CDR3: CASSLIGQGVYEQYF

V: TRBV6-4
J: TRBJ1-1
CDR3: CASGLRGTEAFF

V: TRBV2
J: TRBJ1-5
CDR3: CASKESGQPQHF

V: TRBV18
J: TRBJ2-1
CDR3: CASSPVVRSDEQFF

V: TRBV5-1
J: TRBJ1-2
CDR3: CASSFGQGAIYGYTF

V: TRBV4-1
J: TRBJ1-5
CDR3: CASSRQQGDSQPQHF

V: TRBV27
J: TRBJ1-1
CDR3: CASSFYRETEAFF

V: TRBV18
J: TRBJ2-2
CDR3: CASSDRAKNTGELFF

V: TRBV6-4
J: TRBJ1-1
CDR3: CASSEQDNTEAFF

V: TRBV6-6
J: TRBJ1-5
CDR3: CASSHDRAQPQHF

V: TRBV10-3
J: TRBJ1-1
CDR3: CAISEDSWTEAFF

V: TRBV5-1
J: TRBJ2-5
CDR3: CASSLGLEGNAQYF

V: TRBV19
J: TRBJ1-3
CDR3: CASSTQYSRGNTIYF

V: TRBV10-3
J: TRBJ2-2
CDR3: CAILRTGTTGELFF

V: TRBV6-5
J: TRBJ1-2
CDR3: CASSYLPGQGTDGYTF

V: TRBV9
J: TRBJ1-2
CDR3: CASSVQGYGYTF

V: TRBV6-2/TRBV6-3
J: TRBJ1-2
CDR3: CASSHHPRQGLNGYTF

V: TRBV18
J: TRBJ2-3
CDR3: CASSLSGLLTDTQYF

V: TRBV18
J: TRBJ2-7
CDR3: CASSPPAEGTYEQYF

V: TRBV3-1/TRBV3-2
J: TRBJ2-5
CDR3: CASSQGLVLETQYF

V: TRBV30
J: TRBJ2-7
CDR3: CAWTGQTHTYEQYF

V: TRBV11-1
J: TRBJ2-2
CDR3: CASSSTRQVGELFF

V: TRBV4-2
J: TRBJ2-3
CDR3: CASSQEQADTQYF

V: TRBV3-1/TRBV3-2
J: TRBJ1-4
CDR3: CTSSRGTGATNEKLFF

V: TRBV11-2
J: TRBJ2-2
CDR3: CASRRPGQRTGELFF

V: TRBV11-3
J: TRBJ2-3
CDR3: CASSLDGAHPTDTQYF

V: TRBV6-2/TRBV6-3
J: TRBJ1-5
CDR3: CASSSRRDSNQPQHF

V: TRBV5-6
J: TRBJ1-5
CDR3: CASSVGTGNSNQPQHF

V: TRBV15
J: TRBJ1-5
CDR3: CATSRDGGQPQHF

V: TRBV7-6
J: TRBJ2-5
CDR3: CASSVSEGQGRETQYF

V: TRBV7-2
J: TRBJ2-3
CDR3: CASSSNSGGFGTDTQYF

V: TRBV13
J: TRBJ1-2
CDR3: CASGQAGFGYTF

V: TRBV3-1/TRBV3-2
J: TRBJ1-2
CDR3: CASSQMTGRYGYTF

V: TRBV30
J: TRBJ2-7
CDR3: CAWPRLAGIFHEQYF

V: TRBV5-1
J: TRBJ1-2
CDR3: CASSLAGAPGYTF

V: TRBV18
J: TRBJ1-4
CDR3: CASSPSGFGEKLFF

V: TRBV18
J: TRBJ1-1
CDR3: CASSPDRGSTEAFF

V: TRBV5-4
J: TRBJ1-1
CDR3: CASSRDRAATEAFF